The 10 T cell receptor beta chains below all came from one sample that was sequenced in a study of cytomegalovirus exposure and HLA in healthy donors. PCR employed 60 Vbeta and 13 Jbeta primers. The table came from immunoSEQ multiplex PCR; TCRdb's copy has only in-frame clones and leaves some out. The table records about 130,000 clones, roughly 80% of them present only once. Input material: PBMCs. All receptors derive from a male donor in good health and CMV-seronegative.

Only a few counts were recorded for this clone. The J gene is TRBJ2-5, the V gene TRBV28; 10 bases are a match to TRBD1. The J call may be wrong; the DNA end is better matched by TRBJ2-7. The germline CDR1 and CDR2 sequences are MDHEN and SYDVKM. The CDR3 loop spans 14 amino acids. CDR3 sequence: CASSTGTGAYEQYF. The CDR3 nucleotides read TGTGCCAGCAGTACCGGGACAGGGGCCTACGAGCAGTACTTC.

The chain couples TRBV7-3 to TRBJ1-5; 12 bases line up with TRBD1. This CDR3 comprises 18 residues. Germline-derived CDR1 and CDR2 are SGHTA and FQGTGA. V trimming: 5 bases; J trimming: 9 bases; junction bases outside the gene matches: 17. CDR3 nucleotides: TGTGCCAGCAGCAGGGGACAGGGGGCGCCGGCAGGTGTCTGGCCCCAGCATTTT. Translating gives CASSRGQGAPAGVWPQHF.

This clone was seen just once. The V gene is TRBV5-1, the J gene TRBJ2-1; 15 nucleotides align to TRBD2. The germline gives CDR1 SGHRS, CDR2 YFSETQ. The CDR3 contains 17 residues. The ends lost 1 base at V and 7 bases at J; junction bases unmatched: 6. Here the CDR3 DNA reads TGCGCCAGCAGCTTGATTAGGACTAGCGGGGGGGCAAATGAGCAGTTCTTC. This codes for CASSLIRTSGGANEQFF.

Written as DNA, the CDR3 is TGTGCCAGCAGGCAAGAGACGGGTACCTACGAGCAGTACTTC. This sequence encodes CASRQETGTYEQYF. This chain connects TRBV6-1 to TRBJ2-7; D is unresolved. The ends were cut back, 6 bases at V and 2 bases at J, with 14 bases in the middle. The CDR3 is made up of 14 amino acids. The germline V gene encodes CDR1 MNHNS and CDR2 SASEGT.

CDR3 loop: CASSPTRDTEAFF. CDR3 bases: TGTGCCAGCTCACCCACCCGGGACACTGAAGCTTTCTTT. V is TRBV18 and J is TRBJ1-1, with D unclear. CDR3 length: 13 residues. The germline CDR1 and CDR2 sequences are KGHSH and LQKENI. V gave up 3 bases and J gave up 3 bases, with 8 bases separating them. The whole variable domain, remainder taken from reference TRBV18 and TRBJ1-1, is NAGVMQNPRHLVRRRGQEARLRCSPMKGHSHVYWYRQLPEEGLKFMVYLQKENIIDESGMPKERFSAEFPKEGPSILRIQQVVRGDSAAYFCASSPTRDTEAFFGQGTRLTVV.

In its sample, this clone was seen a few times. The chain has TRBV5-4 and TRBJ2-7; 7 positions match TRBD1. The CDR3 runs to 14 residues. Per the germline V gene, CDR1 is SGHNT and CDR2 is YYREEE (reference sequence). J lost 5 bases, V lost 4 bases, and 9 bases had no gene match. The CDR3 coding sequence is TGTGCCAGCAGCCAAGAGACAGGGAGCAACGAGCAGTACTTC. Its protein product is CASSQETGSNEQYF.

In this sample, this clone turned up a few times. The chain joins TRBV7-6 to TRBJ2-6; D not resolved. The CDR3 extends over 14 amino acids. V lost 5 bases and J lost 0, with 5 bases in between. Germline CDR1 and CDR2: SGHVS and FNYEAQ. The CDR3: CASSLFSGANVLTF. The CDR3, as DNA: TGTGCCAGCAGCCTCTTCTCTGGGGCCAACGTCCTGACTTTC.

The rearrangement joins TRBV2 to TRBJ1-6; possible D gene TRBD1, 5 bases. The CDR3 contains 13 residues. The germline V gene encodes CDR1 SNHLY and CDR2 FYNNEI. Deletions cut 9 bases from V and 10 bases from J, with 16 bases between. The CDR3 reads CARGAGGRSPLHF. The CDR3 DNA reads as TGTGCCAGAGGTGCGGGGGGGAGGTCACCCCTCCACTTT.

The chain links TRBV19 to TRBJ1-1; TRBD1 might be the D (5 bases). The V end was cut by 5 bases, the J end by 1 base, with 20 bases between. The V gene's germline CDR1 is LNHDA and CDR2 SQIVND (reference sequence). The CDR3 runs to 17 residues. The CDR3 coding sequence is TGTGCCAGTAGTTTGGCGGGACTTTCGACACAGAACACTGAAGCTTTCTTT. This gives the protein CASSLAGLSTQNTEAFF. Together with reference TRBV19 and TRBJ1-1, the CDR3 gives the full variable domain: DGGITQSPKYLFRKEGQNVTLSCEQNLNHDAMYWYRQDPGQGLRLIYYSQIVNDFQKGDIAEGYSVSREKKESFPLTVTSAQKNPTAFYLCASSLAGLSTQNTEAFFGQGTRLTVV.

This clone was counted a single time. The chain carries TRBV11-2 and TRBJ2-7, with TRBD2 matching over 7 bases. The V and J ends lost 1 base and 6 bases, in that order; junction bases with no gene match: 3. Germline CDR1 and CDR2: SGHAT and FQNNGV. This CDR3 has 13 residues. The CDR3 protein is CASSLAGRGEQYF. For the CDR3, the DNA is TGTGCCAGCAGCTTAGCGGGGAGGGGCGAGCAGTACTTC. Drawing the rest from reference TRBV11-2 and TRBJ2-7, the complete variable domain is EAGVAQSPRYKIIEKRQSVAFWCNPISGHATLYWYQQILGQGPKLLIQFQNNGVVDDSQLPKDRFSAERLKGVDSTLKIQPAKLEDSAVYLCASSLAGRGEQYFGPGTRLTVT.